Following are 25 T cell receptor beta chains from one sample sequenced in a study of blood T cells in healthy people across ages. A second PCR, run for roughly 7 to 11 cycles, used a sample-barcoded 5' primer plus a J-beta primer mix. TCRdb re-derived calls from the 5' RACE reads in MiXCR, one entry per CDR3 protein. The sample lists fewer than 2,000,000 distinct CDR3 sequences, roughly 32% occurring once. The sequenced sample consisted of blood. Receptors were obtained from a woman under 40 in good health.

The chain combines TRBV9 with TRBJ2-7; 7 nucleotides align to TRBD2. The V gene's germline CDR1 is SGDLS and CDR2 YYNGEE. The CDR3 is 15 amino acids. Trimming at V came to 4 bases and at J to 5 bases, leaving 12 bases not matched to a gene. CDR3 sequence reads: CASSSRGGRSNEQYF. The CDR3 DNA sequence: TGTGCCAGCAGCTCCCGCGGCGGGAGAAGCAACGAGCAGTACTTC.

This clonotype appeared a few times. V gene TRBV20-1 combines with J gene TRBJ2-5; TRBD1 agrees at 8 bases. V lost 3 bases, J lost 5 bases, and 8 bases stayed unmatched. Germline lookup yields CDR1 DFQATT and CDR2 SNEGSKA (reference sequence). The CDR3 is 14 amino acids. CDR3 in DNA: TGCAGTGCTAGGGGGACAGGCAAACAGGAGACCCAGTACTTC. Translating gives CSARGTGKQETQYF.

The V gene is TRBV2, the J gene TRBJ1-5; TRBD1 matches 7 bases. This CDR3 region has 17 residues. Germline CDR1 and CDR2: SNHLY and FYNNEI. V lost 10 bases to trimming and J lost 1 base; unmatched junction nucleotides: 16. The CDR3 DNA reads as TGTGCCACCGGACCGAGGGACAGAAGTTACAGCAATCAGCCCCAGCATTTT. Protein: CATGPRDRSYSNQPQHF.

The chain links TRBV7-9 to TRBJ2-5, with D tentatively TRBD1 (5 bases). V dropped 2 bases and J dropped 5 bases, with 18 bases sitting between them. The CDR3 is 16 amino acids. The germline gives CDR1 SEHNR, CDR2 FQNEAQ (reference sequence). The CDR3 DNA follows: TGTGCCAGCAGCTTACCCTACCCAACCCCAGGGGAGACCCAGTACTTC. It translates to CASSLPYPTPGETQYF.

The J gene is TRBJ1-5, the V gene TRBV6-6; D is possibly TRBD1 (6 bases). Germline CDR1 and CDR2: MNHNY and SVGAGI (reference sequence). The CDR3 has 15 amino acids. Trimming removed 11 bases at V and 0 bases at J, with 17 bases between. CDR3 in amino acids: CAADSHISSNQPQHF. CDR3 coding DNA: TGTGCCGCGGACAGCCACATATCTAGCAATCAGCCCCAGCATTTT.

This clonotype has only a few counts. V gene TRBV4-1 combines with J gene TRBJ2-1; D might be TRBD2 (5 bases). From germline, CDR1 is MGHRA and CDR2 YSYEKL. This CDR3 spans 15 amino acids. Trimming removed 1 base from V and 9 bases from J, with 16 bases in between. The CDR3 DNA is TGCGCCAGCAGCCAAGCGGGAAGCCTATCGGGTGAGCAGTTCTTC. Its translation: CASSQAGSLSGEQFF.

This clonotype was counted a few times. The chain employs TRBV4-1 and TRBJ2-3; TRBD2 agrees at 10 bases. The V gene end was trimmed by 0 bases and the J gene end by 1 base; junction bases not matched to a gene: 7. The CDR3 length is 18 residues. Germline V CDR1 and CDR2: MGHRA, YSYEKL. CDR3 sequence reads: CASSQEKLAGARTDTQYF. DNA of the CDR3: TGCGCCAGCAGCCAAGAGAAGCTAGCGGGGGCTCGCACAGATACGCAGTATTTT.

The rearrangement links TRBV27 to TRBJ2-3; D gene unclear. V lost 1 base and J lost 2, with 10 bases in between. CDR3 length: 15 amino acids. Germline CDR1 is MNHEY and CDR2 is SMNVEV (reference sequence). The CDR3 sequence is CASSLWSKSTDTQYF. The CDR3 region has the DNA TGTGCCAGCAGTTTATGGTCTAAATCCACAGATACGCAGTATTTT.

The chain links TRBV20-1 to TRBJ2-1, with D perhaps matching TRBD1 (6 bases). The V gene's germline CDR1 is DFQATT and CDR2 SNEGSKA (reference sequence). V was shortened by 3 bases and J by 3 bases, with 18 bases between the two germline ends. The CDR3 is made up of 16 amino acids. CDR3 bases: TGCAGTGCTAGGGCTACTACAGGGTGTAGCTACAATGAGCAGTTCTTC. This codes for CSARATTGCSYNEQFF.

V is TRBV4-1 and J is TRBJ2-2; D gene ambiguous. Germline CDR1 and CDR2: MGHRA and YSYEKL. The V and J ends lost 2 bases and 0 bases respectively, with 16 bases between them. The CDR3 extends over 18 amino acids. The CDR3 loop reads CASSQPRKGAANTGELFF. The CDR3 DNA is TGCGCCAGCAGCCAACCCCGGAAGGGTGCCGCGAACACCGGGGAGCTGTTTTTT.

In its sample, this clonotype was seen many times. The chain carries TRBV12-3 or TRBV12-4 and TRBJ2-3; D possibly uses TRBD1 or TRBD2 (5 bases each). The CDR3 contains 15 residues. V was clipped by 4 bases and J by 0 bases, with 11 bases between them. The CDR3, as DNA: TGTGCCAGCAGTTCGGGACCGAGCAGCACAGATACGCAGTATTTT. Encoded protein: CASSSGPSSTDTQYF.

This clonotype was observed many times. The gene calls are TRBV29-1 and TRBJ2-7; TRBD2 might be the D (6 bases). The CDR3 runs to 11 residues. The V gene lost 6 bases and the J gene lost 6 bases, with 12 bases spanning the gap. CDR1 and CDR2 from the germline V gene are SQVTM and ANQGSEA. This chain's CDR3 is CSVLLAREQYF. The CDR3 bases are TGCAGCGTCCTACTAGCCCGCGAGCAGTACTTC.

There are a few counts of this clonotype. The V and J genes are TRBV20-1 and TRBJ1-6, with a possible D match to TRBD1 (5 bases). Trimming left V 5 bases short and J 5 bases short, with 16 bases between. The CDR3 extends over 15 amino acids. In germline, CDR1 is DFQATT, CDR2 SNEGSKA (reference sequence). CDR3: CSAPITGTNNSPLHF. For the CDR3, the DNA is TGCAGTGCTCCTATAACCGGGACTAATAATTCACCCCTCCACTTT.

This chain links TRBV7-2 with TRBJ2-1, with 8 positions matching TRBD2. CDR1 is SGHTA, CDR2 FQGNSA, per germline. V was clipped by 2 bases and J by 3 bases; unmatched bases: 6. CDR3 length: 16 residues. The CDR3 loop reads CASSLSAGGFYNEQFF. As DNA, the CDR3 is TGTGCCAGCAGCTTATCGGCGGGGGGTTTCTACAATGAGCAGTTCTTC.

As regards this clonotype: At one of its ends the junction is not consistent with the germline gene, which may arise from a read error. This rearrangement joins TRBV5-5 to TRBJ2-6, with D perhaps TRBD1 (5 bases). Germline V CDR1 and CDR2: SGHKS, YYEKEE (reference sequence). This CDR3 has 14 residues. CDR3 coding DNA: TGTGCCAGCAGGGTTGGGTCTGGGGCCAAGGTCCTGACTTTC. This gives the protein CASRVGSGAKVLTF.

This clonotype was counted between two and nine times. The chain carries TRBV20-1 and TRBJ2-2, with D unclear. V was cut by 4 bases and J by 5 bases, with 8 bases left in between. The CDR3 runs to 12 residues. The germline gives CDR1 DFQATT, CDR2 SNEGSKA (reference sequence). The CDR3 sequence is CSANGDTGELFF. The CDR3 nucleotides read TGCAGTGCTAATGGAGATACCGGGGAGCTGTTTTTT.

This clonotype was detected only a few times. The V call is TRBV10-3, the J call TRBJ1-1; no definite D call. The CDR3 spans 13 residues. Germline CDR1 reads ENHRY; CDR2 reads SYGVKD. Between the trimmed V and J ends, which lost 6 bases and 0 bases, there was a span of 8 bases. The CDR3 is CAIRELMNTEAFF. In nucleotides, the CDR3 is TGTGCCATCAGAGAACTCATGAACACTGAAGCTTTCTTT.

This clonotype came up a few times. The V and J genes are TRBV7-3 and TRBJ2-1; maybe TRBD1 (6 bases). CDR3 length: 13 residues. Trimming removed 6 bases at V and 9 bases at J, with 15 bases between. Germline V gene lookup returns CDR1 SGHTA and CDR2 FQGTGA. As DNA, the CDR3 is TGTGCCAGCAGGCCCGATCAGGGGATTGAGCAGTTCTTC. It codes for CASRPDQGIEQFF.

J is TRBJ1-1 and V is TRBV3-1, with D perhaps matching TRBD1 (5 bases). The CDR3 consists of 15 residues. Germline CDR1 LGHDT, CDR2 YNNKEL (reference sequence). Between the trimmed V and J ends, which lost 0 bases and 4 bases, there was a span of 12 bases. CDR3 nucleotide sequence: TGTGCCAGCAGCCAAGATAGTAGGGGATCCACTGAAGCTTTCTTT. As protein: CASSQDSRGSTEAFF.

Points on this clonotype: Mismatch with germline at one junction end may stem from a read error. The V gene is TRBV7-8, the J gene TRBJ1-2; 9 bases align to TRBD1. CDR1 is SGHVS, CDR2 FQNEAQ, per germline. This CDR3 is 15 amino acids long. CDR3 amino acids: CAGSLVYGTGSGYTF. CDR3 nucleotide sequence: TGTGCCGGCAGCTTAGTGTATGGGACAGGGTCTGGCTACACCTTC.

With regard to this clonotype: Being one base from a much bigger clone, this may be a read error. The chain combines TRBV11-2 with TRBJ2-1; TRBD1 matches at 9 bases. V lost 5 bases, J lost 12 bases, and 14 bases stayed unmatched. From germline, CDR1 is SGHAT and CDR2 FQNNGV. The CDR3 is 15 residues long. CDR3 region: CASSLTGTGSVRQFF. The CDR3 bases are TGTGCCAGCAGCCTAACCGGGACAGGGAGTGTGCGGCAGTTCTTC.

In this sample, this clonotype turned up many times. The V call is TRBV4-1, the J call TRBJ2-7; D possibly corresponds to TRBD2 (6 bases). CDR3 length equals 15 residues. Trimming shortened V by 1 base and J by 0 bases, and 10 bases separated the two germline ends. Germline CDR1 MGHRA, CDR2 YSYEKL. Written as DNA, the CDR3 is TGCGCCAGCAGCCAAGCAGGGACTCCCTCCTACGAGCAGTACTTC. Translated, it gives CASSQAGTPSYEQYF.

This clonotype was recorded a few times. The CDR3, as DNA: TGTGCCAGCAGCTCCATAGGGAAGTCCTACAATGAGCAGTTCTTC. This sequence encodes CASSSIGKSYNEQFF. The genes are TRBV13 and TRBJ2-1; D gene ambiguous. The CDR3 runs 15 residues. V shed 4 bases and J shed 1 base, with 11 bases lying between them. Germline-derived CDR1 and CDR2 are PRHDT and FYEKMQ (reference sequence).

The V gene is TRBV20-1, the J gene TRBJ2-5; D ambiguous. In germline, CDR1 is DFQATT, CDR2 SNEGSKA (reference sequence). The CDR3 length is 12 residues. Trimming stripped 3 bases from V and 2 bases from J, with 7 bases between. The CDR3 nucleotides read TGCAGTGCTAGCCAGCTACAAGAGACCCAGTACTTC. Encoded protein: CSASQLQETQYF.

This rearrangement joins TRBV29-1 to TRBJ1-2; 11 bases are a match to TRBD1. V shed 1 base, J shed 2 bases, and the junction held 0 bases outside the gene matches. The germline V gene has CDR1 SQVTM and CDR2 ANQGSEA. The length of the CDR3 is 14 residues. For the CDR3, the DNA is TGCAGCGTTGAAGGGACAGGGGGCAACTATGGCTACACCTTC. It encodes CSVEGTGGNYGYTF.